What follows are 16 T cell receptor beta chains derived from one specimen sequenced in a study of cytomegalovirus exposure and HLA in healthy donors. This PCR relied on a set of 60 Vbeta primers and 13 Jbeta primers. Repertoires were generated with immunoSEQ multiplex PCR, while TCRdb's copy carries only in-frame clones and drops some. Of around 170,000 clones detected, around 79% appear once; the ten largest clones hold roughly 0.5%. Sequences were obtained from PBMCs. Receptor source: a woman aged 45-60 years in good health and CMV-seronegative.

The chain has TRBV2 and TRBJ1-2, with 9 bases that match TRBD1. This CDR3 contains 14 residues. V dropped 6 bases and J dropped 4; count of bases not matched to a gene: 6. Germline CDR1 SNHLY, CDR2 FYNNEI. CDR3 DNA sequence: TGTGCCAGCAGAACAGGGGGCCGTACCTATGGCTACACCTTC. It is translated as CASRTGGRTYGYTF. Variable domain in full (rest from reference TRBV2 and TRBJ1-2): EPEVTQTPSHQVTQMGQEVILRCVPISNHLYFYWYRQILGQKVEFLVSFYNNEISEKSEIFDDQFSVERPDGSNFTLKIRSTKLEDSAMYFCASRTGGRTYGYTFGSGTRLTVV.

The chain uses TRBV18 and TRBJ2-7, with D possibly being TRBD2 (6 bases). V was shortened by 2 bases and J by 1 base, with 21 bases between the two germline ends. The CDR3 runs 18 residues. CDR1 is KGHSH and CDR2 is LQKENI in the germline V gene. CDR3 region: CASSPRRAGPSASYEQYF. The CDR3 DNA sequence: TGTGCCAGCTCACCAAGGAGGGCAGGGCCTTCCGCTTCCTACGAGCAGTACTTC. Drawing the rest from reference TRBV18 and TRBJ2-7, the complete variable domain is NAGVMQNPRHLVRRRGQEARLRCSPMKGHSHVYWYRQLPEEGLKFMVYLQKENIIDESGMPKERFSAEFPKEGPSILRIQQVVRGDSAAYFCASSPRRAGPSASYEQYFGPGTRLTVT.

In DNA form, the CDR3 reads TGCGCCAGCAGCTTGTCCACAGGGTTGAGTTACAATGAGCAGTTCTTC. Its translation: CASSLSTGLSYNEQFF. This chain links TRBV5-1 with TRBJ2-1, with D possibly TRBD1 on 6 matching bases. The CDR3 extends over 16 amino acids. Trimming took off 1 base at V and 4 bases at J, with 15 bases between the two ends. CDR1 is SGHRS and CDR2 is YFSETQ in the germline V gene.

The chain has TRBV9 and TRBJ2-3, with a weak D call TRBD2 (5 bases). Between the trimmed V and J ends, which lost 0 bases and 5 bases, there was a span of 10 bases. The CDR3 is 14 residues long. CDR1 SGDLS and CDR2 YYNGEE come from the germline V gene. This CDR3 is CASSVALGRDTQYF. CDR3 nucleotides: TGTGCCAGCAGCGTAGCCCTAGGGAGAGATACGCAGTATTTT.

V usage is TRBV7-6 and J usage is TRBJ2-1; 9 nucleotides match TRBD2. This CDR3 is 15 amino acids long. Germline V gene sequence: CDR1 SGHVS, CDR2 FNYEAQ. Trimming removed 1 base from V and 7 bases from J; junction bases left unmatched: 5. CDR3 protein: CASSLVLAGLNEQFF. CDR3 in DNA: TGTGCCAGCAGCTTAGTACTAGCGGGCCTTAATGAGCAGTTCTTC.

This clone was seen a single time. This sequence joins TRBV5-1 and TRBJ2-3, with TRBD2 as a possible D gene (6 bases). The CDR3 is made up of 15 amino acids. Germline lookup yields CDR1 SGHRS and CDR2 YFSETQ. The germline V and J ends were trimmed by 0 bases and 4 bases, with 12 bases remaining between them. CDR3 sequence: CASSLGDSGADTQYF. CDR3 nucleotides: TGCGCCAGCAGCTTGGGGGATAGCGGAGCAGATACGCAGTATTTT.

The chain couples TRBV9 to TRBJ2-1; D uncertain. V was trimmed by 0 bases and J by 5 bases, leaving 9 bases between them. The CDR3 extends over 14 amino acids. The germline V gene encodes CDR1 SGDLS and CDR2 YYNGEE. CDR3 sequence (DNA): TGTGCCAGCAGCGTAGGTCCCCGGGACAATGAGCAGTTCTTC. Translated, it gives CASSVGPRDNEQFF.

The rearrangement links TRBV7-2 to TRBJ2-7; TRBD1 might be the D (6 bases). The length of the CDR3 is 14 residues. Germline-derived CDR1 and CDR2 are SGHTA and FQGNSA. V was cut by 5 bases and J by 0 bases, with 11 bases left in between. The CDR3 reads CASSRDTTSYEQYF. The CDR3 bases are TGTGCCAGCAGCCGGGACACCACCTCCTACGAGCAGTACTTC.

The chain carries TRBV6-5 and TRBJ2-7; 7 bases align to TRBD2. This CDR3 is built from 15 residues. CDR1 and CDR2 from the germline V gene are MNHEY and SVGAGI. V shed 5 bases, J shed 3 bases, and the junction held 10 bases outside the gene matches. CDR3 protein: CASSAELASNYEQYF. The CDR3 DNA reads TGTGCCAGCAGTGCTGAACTAGCGTCGAACTACGAGCAGTACTTC.

The chain has TRBV28 and TRBJ1-4, with 7 bases lining up with TRBD1. Germline trimming cut 8 bases from V and 5 bases from J; bases unmatched to any gene: 5. CDR3 length: 13 residues. CDR1 is MDHEN, CDR2 SYDVKM, per germline. The CDR3 nucleotides read TGTGCCAGCGCAAGGGGGCCCAATGAAAAACTGTTTTTT. Its protein is CASARGPNEKLFF. The full variable domain, rest sourced from reference TRBV28 and TRBJ1-4, is DVKVTQSSRYLVKRTGEKVFLECVQDMDHENMFWYRQDPGLGLRLIYFSYDVKMKEKGDIPEGYSVSREKKERFSLILESASTNQTSMYLCASARGPNEKLFFGSGTQLSVL.

The chain has TRBV7-8 and TRBJ2-7; 8 bases map to TRBD2. The V segment lost 2 bases and the J segment 3 bases; nucleotides outside the gene matches: 0. Germline V gives CDR1 SGHVS, CDR2 FQNEAQ. The CDR3 extends over 13 amino acids. This chain's CDR3 is CASSLSGSYEQYF. In DNA form, the CDR3 reads TGTGCCAGCAGCTTAAGCGGGAGCTACGAGCAGTACTTC.

The chain carries TRBV7-3 and TRBJ1-5, with a weak D call TRBD1 (5 bases). V was trimmed by 2 bases and J by 6 bases, leaving 8 bases between them. This CDR3 is built from 13 residues. The V gene's germline CDR1 is SGHTA and CDR2 FQGTGA. DNA for the CDR3: TGTGCCAGCAGCTTATGGCAGGGTCAGCCCCAGCATTTT. It translates to CASSLWQGQPQHF.

Only a few counts were recorded for this clone. The rearrangement uses TRBV27 and TRBJ2-1, with 9 bases lining up with TRBD2. The germline CDR1 and CDR2 sequences are MNHEY and SMNVEV (reference sequence). Trimming cost V 3 bases and J 6 bases; bases outside gene matches: 3. There are 14 residues in the CDR3. The CDR3 region has the DNA TGTGCCAGCAGTTTTTCGCGGGAGGGCAATGAGCAGTTCTTC. This sequence encodes CASSFSREGNEQFF.

The count of this clone is one. The J gene is TRBJ2-1, the V gene TRBV5-1, with 8 bases that match TRBD1. V shed 5 bases, J shed 9 bases, and the junction held 10 bases outside the gene matches. The CDR3 runs 14 residues. Per germline, CDR1 SGHRS and CDR2 YFSETQ. DNA for the CDR3: TGCGCCAGCAGTAAAACCCAGGGGGCAGGTGAGCAGTTCTTC. It specifies CASSKTQGAGEQFF.

The chain recombines TRBV5-6 with TRBJ2-5, with 9 bases aligning to TRBD1. The CDR3 runs to 15 residues. V dropped 6 bases and J dropped 5; count of bases not matched to a gene: 11. From germline, CDR1 is SGHDT and CDR2 YYEEEE. CDR3 DNA sequence: TGTGCCAGCACCCCCCGGGACAGGGATAGGGAGACCCAGTACTTC. Translated, it gives CASTPRDRDRETQYF.

The chain combines TRBV10-3 with TRBJ1-1; 9 bases are a match to TRBD1. Germline V gene data show CDR1 as ENHRY and CDR2 as SYGVKD. There are 13 residues in the CDR3. With 7 bases clipped from V and 5 bases from J, the junction kept 5 bases outside the gene matches. The CDR3 DNA is TGTGCCATCACAAAAGACAGGGGGACTGAAGCTTTCTTT. Translated, it gives CAITKDRGTEAFF.